This is a list of T cell receptor beta chains from one sample in a study of T cells in tumors after PD-1 blockade. Clones were sequenced by immunoSEQ multiplex PCR, and TCRdb holds only the in-frame ones, with some missing. The sample lists 50,000 to 75,000 clones; around 74% were seen once. The sequencing here drew on PBMCs, taken after anti-PD-1 treatment. Every receptor here comes from a human donor with basal cell carcinoma. The CDR3 runs from the conserved cysteine through the conserved F or W. The D gene is left open where the match is weak.

D gene	V gene	J gene	CDR3 protein
NA	TRBV30	TRBJ2-4	CAWSVPELSPLAKNIQYF
TRBD2	TRBV2	TRBJ2-6	CASSDEGLAGLGANVLTF
NA	TRBV7-9	TRBJ1-3	CASSGTGHSSGNTIYF
NA	TRBV5-6	TRBJ1-3	CASSIRQVISGNTIYF
NA	TRBV15	TRBJ2-5	CATSRGPGEETQYF
TRBD1	TRBV5-1	TRBJ1-2	CASSPGQGTQYGYTF
TRBD1	TRBV6-5	TRBJ1-3	CASSRQGARGNTIYF
NA	TRBV7-9	TRBJ2-1	CASSKSRRTTYNEQFF
NA	TRBV11-2	TRBJ2-7	CASSPLRGSAGNPSYEQYF
NA	TRBV7-8	TRBJ1-5	CASSPRGGRQPQHF
TRBD1	TRBV28	TRBJ2-7	CASRPPGTGIYEQYF
TRBD1	TRBV5-6	TRBJ2-1	CASSRGQLLEQFF
NA	TRBV18	TRBJ2-1	CASSRDSDNEQFF
NA	TRBV6-5	TRBJ1-1	CASRSPGENTEAFF
TRBD1	TRBV5-5	TRBJ2-5	CASSLPGQGARETQYF
TRBD1	TRBV6-6	TRBJ1-4	CASSSGTGGYDEKLFF
TRBD1	TRBV2	TRBJ1-2	CASSRRQGGYTF
NA	TRBV5-1	TRBJ2-3	CASSPRLQSSTDTQYF
NA	TRBV7-8	TRBJ1-1	CASSRGASNTEAFF
NA	TRBV5-4	TRBJ1-2	CASSLEQGTYGYTF
NA	TRBV6-4	TRBJ1-2	CASSDRDYGYTF
NA	TRBV12-1	TRBJ2-6	CASSLSGTGGSGANVLTF
NA	TRBV7-9	TRBJ2-3	CASSGLTGGTQYF
TRBD2	TRBV11-3	TRBJ2-1	CASSSTSGANYNEQFF
NA	TRBV23-1	TRBJ2-2	CASSQGPNTGELFF
TRBD1	TRBV7-2	TRBJ1-2	CASSLAGQRDGYTF
NA	TRBV15	TRBJ2-7	CATSREEETGYEQYF
NA	TRBV14	TRBJ2-3	CASSQGGGWQYF
NA	TRBV13	TRBJ2-3	CASSSPSGRADTQYF